Reported below is one T cell receptor (beta chain). Its recognized antigen is unknown. Per-base qualities were not stored, and no clone one base away is much larger. The data are from a study of blood T cell repertoires in COVID-19 (TCRdb year 2020). About the investigation overall: Samples from collaborators originated in the United States, Italy and Spain and spanned both the acute and convalescent phases of COVID-19. The prospective study material was composed of cDNA or gDNA derived from T cells, B-cell-depleted T cells, or PBMCs. Deeply sampled blood TCRbeta repertoires from subjects exposed to, actively infected with, or recovered from COVID-19 were included in the dataset. The repertoires were released in a freely available public database meant as a resource for research on the immune response to SARS-CoV-2. The samples were drawn from the first 160 participants of the ongoing ImmuneRACE study and from 950 to 1,500 subjects provided by 6 global collaborators. A de-identified subject ID, COVID-19 status, age in years and sex were almost always included in the sample metadata. Where HLA class I and class II types were available, the types were taken from metadata supplied by the sample provider, not from assay-based typing.

What the research found in general, with its limitations: Clinical and demographic metadata were provided uncurated, with the amount varying by source and participant.

TCRbeta CDR3 regions were amplified from genomic DNA by means of the immunoSEQ Assay, a bias-controlled multiplex PCR. The paper's processing steps were these. Within the assay, amplification of reference gene primers was used to estimate how many nucleated cells each sample contained. To quantify the absolute abundance of each unique TCRbeta CDR3 rearrangement, sequence reads were collapsed and filtered. For each sample, productive Simpson clonality was calculated as the square root of Simpson's diversity index over productive rearrangements. Drawn from immuneACCESS, this table holds only the in-frame rearrangements with V and J called that TCRdb kept. Clones are partly lost; checked studies trace under half to an unresolved V gene and leave the rest unexplained. Clone size and the V and J calls come from that table; the DNA yielded D and trimming. The sample table holds about 230,000 clones, of which over 80% were seen once. Of the sample, 27% is held by the ten largest clones.

Collaborating institutions collected whole blood in K2EDTA tubes following their own protocols. For TCRbeta analysis, collaborators shipped samples as frozen whole blood, isolated PBMCs, or DNA extracted from either of those sample types. This TCR was recovered from a man aged 40-50 years with acute or convalescent COVID-19. Material: peripheral blood.

The bases are TGTGCCAGCAGCGTGGGGACAGTGGGCACCGGGGAGCTGTTTTTT. The translation is CASSVGTVGTGELFF. The receptor chain draws on TRBV9 and TRBJ2-2; the central 7 bases match TRBD1. From the cysteine through the phenylalanine, the CDR3 covers 15 amino acids. The only DNA kept is the CDR3, 45 bases in frame from the first base. Ends trimmed: V by 2 bases, J by 4 bases; bases unmatched to a gene: 5. From a lookup of the germline V gene, CDR1 and CDR2 are SGDLS and YYNGEE.